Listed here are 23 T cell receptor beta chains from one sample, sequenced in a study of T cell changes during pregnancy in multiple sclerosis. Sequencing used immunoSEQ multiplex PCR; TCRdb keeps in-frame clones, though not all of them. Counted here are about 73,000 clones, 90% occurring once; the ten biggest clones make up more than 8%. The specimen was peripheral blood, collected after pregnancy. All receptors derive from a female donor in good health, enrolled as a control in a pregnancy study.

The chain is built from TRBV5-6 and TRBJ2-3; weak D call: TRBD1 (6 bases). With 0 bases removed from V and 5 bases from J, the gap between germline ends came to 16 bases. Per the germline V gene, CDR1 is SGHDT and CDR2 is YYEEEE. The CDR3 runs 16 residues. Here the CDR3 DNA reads TGTGCCAGCAGCTTGGCGGGTGGGGGCTTTAAAGATACGCAGTATTTT. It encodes CASSLAGGGFKDTQYF.

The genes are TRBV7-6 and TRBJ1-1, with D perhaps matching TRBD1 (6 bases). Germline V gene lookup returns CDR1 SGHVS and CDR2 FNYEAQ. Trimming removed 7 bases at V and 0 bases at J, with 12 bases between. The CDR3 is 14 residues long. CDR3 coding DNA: TGTGCCAGCAAGGGGGGGACAATGAACACTGAAGCTTTCTTT. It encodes CASKGGTMNTEAFF.

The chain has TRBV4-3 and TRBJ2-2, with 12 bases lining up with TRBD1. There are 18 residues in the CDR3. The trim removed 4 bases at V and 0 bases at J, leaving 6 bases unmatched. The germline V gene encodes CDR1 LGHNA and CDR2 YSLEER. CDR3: CASSPGTGGFTNTGELFF. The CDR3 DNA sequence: TGCGCCAGCAGCCCCGGGACAGGGGGCTTTACGAACACCGGGGAGCTGTTTTTT.

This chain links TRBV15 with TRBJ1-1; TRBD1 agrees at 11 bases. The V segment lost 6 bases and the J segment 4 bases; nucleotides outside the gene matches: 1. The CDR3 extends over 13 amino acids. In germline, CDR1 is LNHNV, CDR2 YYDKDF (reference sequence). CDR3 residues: CATRGTGGTEAFF. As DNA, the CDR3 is TGTGCCACCAGGGGGACAGGGGGCACTGAAGCTTTCTTT.

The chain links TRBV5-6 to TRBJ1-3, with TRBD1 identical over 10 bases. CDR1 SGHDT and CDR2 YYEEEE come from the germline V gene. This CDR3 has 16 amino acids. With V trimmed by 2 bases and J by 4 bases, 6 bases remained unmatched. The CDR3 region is CASSFGQGVVGNTIYF. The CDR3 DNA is TGTGCCAGCAGCTTCGGACAGGGGGTTGTCGGAAACACCATATATTTT.

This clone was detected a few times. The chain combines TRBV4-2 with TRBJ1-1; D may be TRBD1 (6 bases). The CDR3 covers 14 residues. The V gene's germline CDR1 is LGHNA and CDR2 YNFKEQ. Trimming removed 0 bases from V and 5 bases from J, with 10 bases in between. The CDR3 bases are TGTGCCAGCAGCCAAGACGGGAGGGGGACTGAAGCTTTCTTT. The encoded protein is CASSQDGRGTEAFF.

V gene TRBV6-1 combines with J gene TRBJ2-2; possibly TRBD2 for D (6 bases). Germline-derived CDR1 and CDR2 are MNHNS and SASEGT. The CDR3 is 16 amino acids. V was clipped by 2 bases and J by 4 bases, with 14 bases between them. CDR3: CASSETSSSLTGELFF. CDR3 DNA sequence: TGTGCCAGCAGTGAAACTAGCTCAAGCCTCACCGGGGAGCTGTTTTTT.

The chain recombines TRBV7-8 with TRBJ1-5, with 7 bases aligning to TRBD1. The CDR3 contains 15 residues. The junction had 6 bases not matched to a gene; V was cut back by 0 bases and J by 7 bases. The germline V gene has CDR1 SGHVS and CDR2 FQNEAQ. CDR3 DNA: TGTGCCAGCAGCTTAGCTTCGCCAGGGGGGCAGCCCCAGCATTTT. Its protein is CASSLASPGGQPQHF. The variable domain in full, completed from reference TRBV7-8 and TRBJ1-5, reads GAGVSQSPRYKVAKRGQDVALRCDPISGHVSLFWYQQALGQGPEFLTYFQNEAQLDKSGLPSDRFFAERPEGSVSTLKIQRTQQEDSAVYLCASSLASPGGQPQHFGDGTRLSIL.

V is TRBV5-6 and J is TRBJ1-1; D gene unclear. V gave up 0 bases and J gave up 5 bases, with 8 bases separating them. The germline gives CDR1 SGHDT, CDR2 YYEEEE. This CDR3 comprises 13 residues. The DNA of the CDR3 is TGTGCCAGCAGCTTGGACGGGAGGACTGAAGCTTTCTTT. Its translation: CASSLDGRTEAFF.

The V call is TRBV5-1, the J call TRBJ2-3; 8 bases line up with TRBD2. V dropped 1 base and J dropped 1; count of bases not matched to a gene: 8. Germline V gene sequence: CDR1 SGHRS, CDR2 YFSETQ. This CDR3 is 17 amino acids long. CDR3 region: CASSLRFLGGGTDTQYF. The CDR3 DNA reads TGCGCCAGCAGCTTGAGGTTCCTCGGGGGGGGCACAGATACGCAGTATTTT.

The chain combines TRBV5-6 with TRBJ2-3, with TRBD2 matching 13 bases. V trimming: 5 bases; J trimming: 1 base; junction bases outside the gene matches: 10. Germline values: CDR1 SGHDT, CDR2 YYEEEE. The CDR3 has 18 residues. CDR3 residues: CASRQLAGGRLGTDTQYF. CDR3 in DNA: TGTGCCAGCAGGCAACTAGCGGGGGGGCGTCTCGGCACAGATACGCAGTATTTT.

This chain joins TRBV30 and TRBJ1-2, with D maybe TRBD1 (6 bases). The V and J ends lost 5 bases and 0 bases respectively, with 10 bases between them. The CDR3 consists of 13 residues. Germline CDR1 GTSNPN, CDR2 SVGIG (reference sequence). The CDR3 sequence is CAWARDTNYGYTF. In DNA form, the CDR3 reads TGTGCCTGGGCCCGGGACACTAACTATGGCTACACCTTC.

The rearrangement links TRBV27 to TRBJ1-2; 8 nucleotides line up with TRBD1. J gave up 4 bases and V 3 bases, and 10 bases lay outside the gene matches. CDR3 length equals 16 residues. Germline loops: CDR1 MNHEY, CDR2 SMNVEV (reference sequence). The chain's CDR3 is CASSFRQGAQSYGYTF. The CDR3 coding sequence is TGTGCCAGCAGTTTCCGGCAGGGGGCGCAGAGCTATGGCTACACCTTC.

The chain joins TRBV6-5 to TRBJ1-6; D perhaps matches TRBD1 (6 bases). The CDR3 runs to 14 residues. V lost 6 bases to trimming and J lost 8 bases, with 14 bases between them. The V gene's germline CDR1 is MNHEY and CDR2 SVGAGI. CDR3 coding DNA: TGTGCCAGCAGCCCTCGACAGGCCGATTCACCCCTCCACTTT. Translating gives CASSPRQADSPLHF.

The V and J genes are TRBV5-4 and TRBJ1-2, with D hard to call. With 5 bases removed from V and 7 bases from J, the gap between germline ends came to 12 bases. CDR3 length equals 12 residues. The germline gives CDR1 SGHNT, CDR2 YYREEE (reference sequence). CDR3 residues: CASSEGPLGYTF. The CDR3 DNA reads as TGTGCCAGCAGTGAGGGCCCCCTTGGCTACACCTTC.

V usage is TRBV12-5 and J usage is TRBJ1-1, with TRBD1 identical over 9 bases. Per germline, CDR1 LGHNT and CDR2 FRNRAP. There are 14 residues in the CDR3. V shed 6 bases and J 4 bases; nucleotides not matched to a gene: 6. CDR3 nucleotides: TGTGCTAGTGGCCGGGACAGGGTGGGCACTGAAGCTTTCTTT. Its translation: CASGRDRVGTEAFF.

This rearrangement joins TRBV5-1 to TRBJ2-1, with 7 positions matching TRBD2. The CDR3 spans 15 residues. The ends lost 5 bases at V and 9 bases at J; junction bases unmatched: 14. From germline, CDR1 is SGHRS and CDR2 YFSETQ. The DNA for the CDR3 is TGCGCCAGCAGGGACGGGGGGACCCCTTTCGGTGAGCAGTTCTTC. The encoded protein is CASRDGGTPFGEQFF.

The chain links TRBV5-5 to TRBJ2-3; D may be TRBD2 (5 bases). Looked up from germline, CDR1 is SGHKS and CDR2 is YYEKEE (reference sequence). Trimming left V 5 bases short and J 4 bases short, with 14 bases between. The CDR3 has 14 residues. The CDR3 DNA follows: TGTGCCAGCAGTTCCCGAGCGGTCCCAGATACGCAGTATTTT. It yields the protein CASSSRAVPDTQYF.

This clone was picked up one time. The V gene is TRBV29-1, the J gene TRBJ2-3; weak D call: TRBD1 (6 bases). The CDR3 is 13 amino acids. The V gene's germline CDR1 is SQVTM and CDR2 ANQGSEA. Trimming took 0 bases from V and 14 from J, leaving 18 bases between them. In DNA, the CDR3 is TGCAGCGTTGAAGAAGACTGGGGGCGCTTCATGTATTTT. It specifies CSVEEDWGRFMYF.

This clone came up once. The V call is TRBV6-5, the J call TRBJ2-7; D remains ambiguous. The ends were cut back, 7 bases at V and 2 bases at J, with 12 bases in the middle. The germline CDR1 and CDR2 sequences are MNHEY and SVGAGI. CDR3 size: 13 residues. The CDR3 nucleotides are TGTGCCAGCACCAACCCCCTAGCCTACGAGCAGTACTTC. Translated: CASTNPLAYEQYF.

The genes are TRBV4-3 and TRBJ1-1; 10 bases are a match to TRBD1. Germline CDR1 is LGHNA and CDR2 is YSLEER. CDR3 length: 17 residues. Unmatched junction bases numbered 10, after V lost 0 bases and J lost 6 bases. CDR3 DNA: TGCGCCAGCAGCCAAGAGGGACAGGGGTCCTACCTCGCTGAAGCTTTCTTT. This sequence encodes CASSQEGQGSYLAEAFF.

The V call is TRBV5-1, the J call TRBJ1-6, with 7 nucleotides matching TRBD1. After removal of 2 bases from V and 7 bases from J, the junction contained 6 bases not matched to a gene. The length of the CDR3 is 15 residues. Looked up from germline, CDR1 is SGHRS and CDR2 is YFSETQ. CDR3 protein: CASSFDRAKNSPLHF. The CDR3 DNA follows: TGCGCCAGCAGCTTCGACAGGGCAAAAAATTCACCCCTCCACTTT. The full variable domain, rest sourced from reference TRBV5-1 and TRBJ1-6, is KAGVTQTPRYLIKTRGQQVTLSCSPISGHRSVSWYQQTPGQGLQFLFEYFSETQRNKGNFPGRFSGRQFSNSRSEMNVSTLELGDSALYLCASSFDRAKNSPLHFGNGTRLTVT.

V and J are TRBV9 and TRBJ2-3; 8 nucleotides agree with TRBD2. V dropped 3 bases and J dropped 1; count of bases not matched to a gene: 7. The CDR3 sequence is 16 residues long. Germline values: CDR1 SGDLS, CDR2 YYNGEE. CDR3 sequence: CASSAGGAQGTDTQYF. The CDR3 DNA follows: TGTGCCAGCAGCGCGGGGGGGGCGCAAGGCACAGATACGCAGTATTTT.